The clone carrying this T cell receptor (beta chain) was counted once. The data belong to a study of cytomegalovirus exposure and HLA in healthy donors. Both 60 Vbeta primers and 13 Jbeta primers went into the PCR. Under the authors' procedure: An analysis that came later counted 80 million or so unique TCR beta chains, approximately 10 million shared. Only in-frame clones appear in the TCRdb table, and some are missing; sequencing was by immunoSEQ multiplex PCR. For V, J and clone size, that table is used; D and trimming come from the DNA. This table holds approximately 190,000 clones, more than 75% found once. The TCR originated in a man aged 40-50 years in good health and CMV-seropositive. The sample consisted of PBMCs.

CDR3 sequence (DNA): TGCGCCAGCAGCTTGGAGGCAGGAATCTTACCCCCGGCCAAAAACATTCAGTACTTC. Translation: CASSLEAGILPPAKNIQYF. The genes are TRBV5-1 and TRBJ2-4; unclear D gene. V was trimmed by 0 bases and J by 1 base, leaving 20 bases between them. In germline, CDR1 is SGHRS, CDR2 YFSETQ. This CDR3 has 19 residues.